These 8 T cell receptor beta chains came from one sample sequenced in a study of T cell changes during pregnancy in multiple sclerosis. The method was immunoSEQ multiplex PCR; TCRdb's version includes in-frame clones alone and lacks a portion of them. The table lists under 150,000 clones, 90% to 96% of them singletons. The source was peripheral blood, collected after pregnancy. These TCRs come from a female donor with multiple sclerosis, enrolled in a pregnancy study.

The chain is built from TRBV29-1 and TRBJ2-1; TRBD2 matches at 12 bases. The CDR3 contains 19 residues. Looked up from germline, CDR1 is SQVTM and CDR2 is ANQGSEA. The ends lost 0 bases at V and 8 bases at J; junction bases unmatched: 17. The CDR3 spells CSVEEEWALAGGGKDEQFF. In DNA form, the CDR3 reads TGCAGCGTTGAAGAAGAATGGGCTCTAGCGGGAGGGGGGAAGGATGAGCAGTTCTTC.

The CDR3 loop reads CASSLTTGFAFF. The CDR3 nucleotides read TGTGCCAGCAGCCTCACCACAGGGTTTGCTTTCTTT. V usage is TRBV6-5 and J usage is TRBJ1-1, with a weak D call TRBD1 (6 bases). From germline, CDR1 is MNHEY and CDR2 SVGAGI. This CDR3 region has 12 residues. The V end lost 6 bases, the J end lost 11 bases, and 16 bases lay between the germline ends.

This rearrangement joins TRBV28 to TRBJ2-1, with TRBD1 as a possible D gene (6 bases). The CDR3 totals 15 residues. V was clipped by 8 bases and J by 0 bases, with 14 bases between them. Germline CDR1 and CDR2: MDHEN and SYDVKM. Here the CDR3 reads CASRVLGGSYNEQFF. CDR3 nucleotides: TGTGCCAGCCGAGTGCTAGGGGGCTCCTACAATGAGCAGTTCTTC.

V gene TRBV6-5 combines with J gene TRBJ2-1, with D unclear. CDR3 length: 14 residues. CDR1 and CDR2 from the germline V gene are MNHEY and SVGAGI. V was pared by 6 bases and J by 8 bases, with 17 bases between. Here the CDR3 reads CASSLRTGRDEQFF. The CDR3 coding sequence is TGTGCCAGCAGCCTAAGAACGGGTCGGGATGAGCAGTTCTTC.

The chain joins TRBV5-1 to TRBJ2-3, with D possibly TRBD1 on 6 matching bases. Per germline, CDR1 SGHRS and CDR2 YFSETQ. The V end lost 4 bases, the J end lost 1 base, and 16 bases lay between the germline ends. The CDR3 has 16 amino acids. CDR3 region: CASSLTGQPGTDTQYF. The CDR3 DNA reads TGCGCCAGCAGCCTGACAGGCCAACCCGGCACAGATACGCAGTATTTT.

V usage is TRBV28 and J usage is TRBJ2-6, with D perhaps matching TRBD1 (6 bases). CDR1 is MDHEN, CDR2 SYDVKM, per germline. The CDR3 covers 17 residues. Trimming stripped 5 bases from V and 1 base from J, with 15 bases between. The CDR3 region is CASSEGQLRSGANVLTF. CDR3 nucleotides: TGTGCCAGCAGTGAAGGACAGCTCCGTTCTGGGGCCAACGTCCTGACTTTC.

The chain combines TRBV6-5 with TRBJ2-2; 12 nucleotides match TRBD2. Germline CDR1 MNHEY, CDR2 SVGAGI. The length of the CDR3 is 15 residues. Unmatched junction bases numbered 3, after V lost 5 bases and J lost 5 bases. CDR3: CASSRLAGGTGELFF. The CDR3 nucleotides are TGTGCCAGCAGTCGGCTAGCGGGAGGGACCGGGGAGCTGTTTTTT.

The V and J genes are TRBV7-8 and TRBJ2-7; D is undetermined. Germline values: CDR1 SGHVS, CDR2 FQNEAQ. Trimming cost V 1 base and J 2 bases, with 15 bases left between them. The length of the CDR3 is 16 residues. The CDR3 sequence: CASSLGLRLPPYEQYF. The DNA of the CDR3 is TGTGCCAGCAGCTTAGGTTTGAGGTTACCTCCCTACGAGCAGTACTTC.